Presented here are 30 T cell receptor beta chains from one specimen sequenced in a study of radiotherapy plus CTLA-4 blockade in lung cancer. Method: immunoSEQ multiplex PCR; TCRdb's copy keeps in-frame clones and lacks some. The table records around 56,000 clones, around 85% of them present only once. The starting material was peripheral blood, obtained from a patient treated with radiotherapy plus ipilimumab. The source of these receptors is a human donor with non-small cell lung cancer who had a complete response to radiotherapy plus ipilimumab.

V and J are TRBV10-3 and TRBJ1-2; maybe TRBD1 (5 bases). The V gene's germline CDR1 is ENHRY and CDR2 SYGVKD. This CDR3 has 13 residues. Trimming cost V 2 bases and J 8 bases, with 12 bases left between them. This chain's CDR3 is CAISEESGLGYTF. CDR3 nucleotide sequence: TGTGCCATCAGTGAGGAATCAGGGCTCGGCTACACCTTC.

For the CDR3, the DNA is TGCGCCAGCAGCTTGGCCGGTTTGGTGGTAACAGCCCCGAACACTGAAGCTTTCTTT. It yields the protein CASSLAGLVVTAPNTEAFF. The chain links TRBV5-1 to TRBJ1-1; D remains ambiguous. CDR3 length: 19 amino acids. V was pared by 0 bases and J by 1 base, with 22 bases between. CDR1 SGHRS and CDR2 YFSETQ come from the germline V gene.

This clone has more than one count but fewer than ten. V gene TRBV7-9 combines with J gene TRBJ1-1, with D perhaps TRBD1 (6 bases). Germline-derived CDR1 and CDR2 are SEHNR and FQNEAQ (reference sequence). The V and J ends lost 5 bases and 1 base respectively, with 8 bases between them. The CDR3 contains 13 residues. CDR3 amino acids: CASSKTGNTEAFF. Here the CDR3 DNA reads TGTGCCAGCAGCAAGACAGGGAACACTGAAGCTTTCTTT.

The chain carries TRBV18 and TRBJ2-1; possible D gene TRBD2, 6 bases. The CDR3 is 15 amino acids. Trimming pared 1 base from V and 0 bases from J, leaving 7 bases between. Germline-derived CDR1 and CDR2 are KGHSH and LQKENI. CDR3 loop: CASSPQRASYNEQFF. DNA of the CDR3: TGTGCCAGCTCACCACAGCGGGCCTCCTACAATGAGCAGTTCTTC.

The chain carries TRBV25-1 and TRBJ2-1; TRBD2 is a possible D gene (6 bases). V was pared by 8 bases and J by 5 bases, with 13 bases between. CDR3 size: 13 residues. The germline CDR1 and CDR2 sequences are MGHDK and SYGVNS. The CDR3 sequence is CASGGGGHNEQFF. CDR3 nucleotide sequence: TGTGCCAGCGGGGGAGGTGGGCACAATGAGCAGTTCTTC.

The CDR3 here is CASSLAPGQVYEQYF. CDR3 sequence (DNA): TGTGCCAGCAGCTTAGCCCCTGGACAGGTCTACGAGCAGTACTTC. This sequence joins TRBV7-9 and TRBJ2-7; 7 bases line up with TRBD1. The germline CDR1 and CDR2 sequences are SEHNR and FQNEAQ (reference sequence). The V and J ends lost 0 bases and 3 bases, in that order; junction bases with no gene match: 5. The CDR3 length is 15 residues.

In DNA form, the CDR3 reads TGTGCCAGCAGTCCAGGGCCGACCAACTATGGCTACACCTTC. Protein product: CASSPGPTNYGYTF. The rearrangement joins TRBV11-2 to TRBJ1-2; perhaps TRBD1 as D (5 bases). This CDR3 is built from 14 residues. Germline CDR1 is SGHAT and CDR2 is FQNNGV. V gave up 6 bases and J gave up 2 bases, with 13 bases separating them. The full variable domain, with the rest looked up from reference TRBV11-2 and TRBJ1-2, is EAGVAQSPRYKIIEKRQSVAFWCNPISGHATLYWYQQILGQGPKLLIQFQNNGVVDDSQLPKDRFSAERLKGVDSTLKIQPAKLEDSAVYLCASSPGPTNYGYTFGSGTRLTVV.

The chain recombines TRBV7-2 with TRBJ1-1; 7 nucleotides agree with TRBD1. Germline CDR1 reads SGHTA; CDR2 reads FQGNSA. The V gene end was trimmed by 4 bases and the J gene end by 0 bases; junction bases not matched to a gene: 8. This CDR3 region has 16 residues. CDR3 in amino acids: CASSYPGTAMNTEAFF. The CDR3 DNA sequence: TGTGCCAGCAGCTATCCCGGGACAGCTATGAACACTGAAGCTTTCTTT.

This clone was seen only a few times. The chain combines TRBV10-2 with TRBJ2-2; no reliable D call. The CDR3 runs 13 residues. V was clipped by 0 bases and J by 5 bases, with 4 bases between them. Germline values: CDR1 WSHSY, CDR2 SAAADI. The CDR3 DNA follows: TGCGCCAGCAGTGAGTCCGGGACCGGGGAGCTGTTTTTT. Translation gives CASSESGTGELFF.

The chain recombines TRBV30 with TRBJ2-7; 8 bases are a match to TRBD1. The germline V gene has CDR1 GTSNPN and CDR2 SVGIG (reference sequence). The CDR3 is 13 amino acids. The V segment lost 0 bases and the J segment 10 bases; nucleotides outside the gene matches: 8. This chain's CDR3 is CAWSVLGTGEQYF. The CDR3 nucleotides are TGTGCCTGGAGTGTACTTGGGACAGGTGAACAGTACTTC.

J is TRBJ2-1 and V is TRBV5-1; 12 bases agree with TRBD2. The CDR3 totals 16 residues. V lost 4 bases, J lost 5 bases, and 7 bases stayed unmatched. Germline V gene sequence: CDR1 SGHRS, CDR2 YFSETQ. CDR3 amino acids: CASSPLTSGGNNEQFF. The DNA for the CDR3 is TGCGCCAGCAGCCCATTGACTAGCGGGGGAAACAATGAGCAGTTCTTC.

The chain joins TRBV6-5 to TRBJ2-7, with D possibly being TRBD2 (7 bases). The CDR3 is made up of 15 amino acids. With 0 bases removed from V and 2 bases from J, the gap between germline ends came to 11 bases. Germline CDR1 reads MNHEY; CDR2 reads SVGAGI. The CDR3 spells CASSYSGGGTYEQYF. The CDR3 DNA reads TGTGCCAGCAGTTACTCTGGGGGGGGCACCTACGAGCAGTACTTC.

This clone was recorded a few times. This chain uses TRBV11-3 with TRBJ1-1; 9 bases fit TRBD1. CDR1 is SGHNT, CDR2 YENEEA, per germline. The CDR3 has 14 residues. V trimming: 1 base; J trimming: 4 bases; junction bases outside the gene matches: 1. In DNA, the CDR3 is TGTGCCAGCAGCTTAGTGGGACAGGGCACTGAAGCTTTCTTT. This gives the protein CASSLVGQGTEAFF.

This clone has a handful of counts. The CDR3 loop reads CASQTGVTEAFF. CDR3 coding DNA: TGTGCCAGTCAGACAGGAGTCACTGAAGCTTTCTTT. This chain uses TRBV6-6 with TRBJ1-1; D is possibly TRBD1 (6 bases). CDR1 is MNHNY, CDR2 SVGAGI, per germline (reference sequence). V was clipped by 9 bases and J by 4 bases, with 12 bases between them. There are 12 residues in the CDR3.

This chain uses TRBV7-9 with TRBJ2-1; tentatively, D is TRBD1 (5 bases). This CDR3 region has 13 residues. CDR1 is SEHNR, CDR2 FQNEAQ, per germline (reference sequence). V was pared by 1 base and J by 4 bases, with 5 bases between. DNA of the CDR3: TGTGCCAGCAGCTTAGGACAGTACAATGAGCAGTTCTTC. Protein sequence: CASSLGQYNEQFF.

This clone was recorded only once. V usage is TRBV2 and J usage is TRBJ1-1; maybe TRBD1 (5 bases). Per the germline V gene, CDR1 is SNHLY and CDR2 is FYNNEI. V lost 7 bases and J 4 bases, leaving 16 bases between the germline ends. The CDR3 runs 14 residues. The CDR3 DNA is TGTGCCAGCATTCTGACAGATGTCGGCACTGAAGCTTTCTTT. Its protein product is CASILTDVGTEAFF.

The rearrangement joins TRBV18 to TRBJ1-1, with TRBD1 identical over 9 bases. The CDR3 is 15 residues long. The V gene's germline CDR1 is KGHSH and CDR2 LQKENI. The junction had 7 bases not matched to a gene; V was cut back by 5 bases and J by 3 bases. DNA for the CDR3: TGTGCCAGCTCATTCCGACAGGGGGGAGACACTGAAGCTTTCTTT. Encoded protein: CASSFRQGGDTEAFF.

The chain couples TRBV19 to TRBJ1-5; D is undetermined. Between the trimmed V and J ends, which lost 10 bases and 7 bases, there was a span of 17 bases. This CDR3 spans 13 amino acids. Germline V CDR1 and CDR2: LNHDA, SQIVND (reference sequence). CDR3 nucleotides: TGTGCCACCAGGATATCGGTTGGGCAGCCCCAGCATTTT. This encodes CATRISVGQPQHF.

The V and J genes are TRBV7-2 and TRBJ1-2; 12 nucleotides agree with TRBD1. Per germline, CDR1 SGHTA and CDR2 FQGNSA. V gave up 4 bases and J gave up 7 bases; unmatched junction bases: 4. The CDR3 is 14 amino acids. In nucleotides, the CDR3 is TGTGCCAGCAGCTCGATGGGACAGGGGGCTGGCTACACCTTC. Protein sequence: CASSSMGQGAGYTF.

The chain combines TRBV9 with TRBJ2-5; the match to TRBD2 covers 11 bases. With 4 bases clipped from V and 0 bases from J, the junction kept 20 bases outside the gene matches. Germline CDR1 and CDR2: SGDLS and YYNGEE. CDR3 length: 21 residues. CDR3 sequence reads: CASSTAAASGGTTLYQETQYF. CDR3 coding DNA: TGTGCCAGCAGCACGGCCGCGGCTAGCGGGGGGACTACTTTGTACCAAGAGACCCAGTACTTC. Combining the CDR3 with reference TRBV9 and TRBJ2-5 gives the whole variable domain DSGVTQTPKHLITATGQRVTLRCSPRSGDLSVYWYQQSLDQGLQFLIQYYNGEERAKGNILERFSAQQFPDLHSELNLSSLELGDSALYFCASSTAAASGGTTLYQETQYFGPGTRLLVL.

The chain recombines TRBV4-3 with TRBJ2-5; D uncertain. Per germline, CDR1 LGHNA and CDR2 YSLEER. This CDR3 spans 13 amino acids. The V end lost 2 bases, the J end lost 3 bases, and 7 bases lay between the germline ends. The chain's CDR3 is CASSQNYKETQYF. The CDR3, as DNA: TGCGCCAGCAGCCAAAACTATAAAGAGACCCAGTACTTC.

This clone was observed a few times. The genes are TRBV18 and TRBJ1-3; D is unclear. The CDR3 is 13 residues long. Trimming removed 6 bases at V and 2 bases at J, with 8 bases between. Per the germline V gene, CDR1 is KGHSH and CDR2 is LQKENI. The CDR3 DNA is TGTGCCAGCTCCCCGTCCCCTGGAAACACCATATATTTT. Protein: CASSPSPGNTIYF. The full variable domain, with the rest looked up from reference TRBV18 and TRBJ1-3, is NAGVMQNPRHLVRRRGQEARLRCSPMKGHSHVYWYRQLPEEGLKFMVYLQKENIIDESGMPKERFSAEFPKEGPSILRIQQVVRGDSAAYFCASSPSPGNTIYFGEGSWLTVV.

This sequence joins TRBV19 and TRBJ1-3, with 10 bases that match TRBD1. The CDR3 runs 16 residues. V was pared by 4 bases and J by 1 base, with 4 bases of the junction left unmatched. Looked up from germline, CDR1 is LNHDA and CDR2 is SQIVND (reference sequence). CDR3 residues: CASSTRDRGSGNTIYF. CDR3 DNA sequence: TGTGCCAGTAGTACCCGGGACAGGGGTTCTGGAAACACCATATATTTT.

The CDR3 region is CASSEAGQRGYTF. The CDR3 nucleotides read TGTGCCAGCAGTGAGGCAGGACAGCGGGGCTACACCTTC. The chain combines TRBV25-1 with TRBJ1-2, with D possibly TRBD1 on 6 matching bases. Per the germline V gene, CDR1 is MGHDK and CDR2 is SYGVNS. V shed 3 bases and J shed 8 bases, with 13 bases lying between them. The CDR3 extends over 13 amino acids.

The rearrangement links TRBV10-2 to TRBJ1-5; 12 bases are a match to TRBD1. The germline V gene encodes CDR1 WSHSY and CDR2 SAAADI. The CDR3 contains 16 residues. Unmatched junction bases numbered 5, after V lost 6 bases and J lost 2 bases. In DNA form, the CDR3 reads TGCGCCAGCAGCGGGGGACAGGGGGCGCGCAATCAGCCCCAGCATTTT. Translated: CASSGGQGARNQPQHF.

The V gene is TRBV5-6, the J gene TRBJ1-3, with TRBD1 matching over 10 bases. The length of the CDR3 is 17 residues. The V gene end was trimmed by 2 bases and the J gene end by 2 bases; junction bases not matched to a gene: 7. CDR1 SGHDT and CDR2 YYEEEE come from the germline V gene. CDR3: CASSLFTTGGAGNTIYF. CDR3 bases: TGTGCCAGCAGCTTATTCACGACAGGGGGCGCTGGAAACACCATATATTTT.

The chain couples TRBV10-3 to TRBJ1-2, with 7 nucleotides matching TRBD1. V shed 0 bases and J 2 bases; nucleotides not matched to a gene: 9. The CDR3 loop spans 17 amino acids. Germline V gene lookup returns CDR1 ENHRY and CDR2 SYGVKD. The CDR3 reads CAISESGVGRGNYGYTF. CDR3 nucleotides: TGTGCCATCAGTGAGTCGGGTGTTGGCAGGGGGAACTATGGCTACACCTTC.

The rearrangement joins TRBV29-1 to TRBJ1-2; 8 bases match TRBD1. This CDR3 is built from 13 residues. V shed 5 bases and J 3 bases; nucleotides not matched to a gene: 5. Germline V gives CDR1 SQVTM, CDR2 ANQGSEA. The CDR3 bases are TGCAGCGTTCTTGAACAGGGGGACTATGGCTACACCTTC. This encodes CSVLEQGDYGYTF.

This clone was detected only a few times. The CDR3 DNA reads TGTGCCAGCAGCTTTCTAGCGGGAAAGAAGGGGGAGCAGTTCTTC. Protein: CASSFLAGKKGEQFF. The chain has TRBV7-9 and TRBJ2-1, with TRBD2 matching over 9 bases. V shed 3 bases and J 10 bases; nucleotides not matched to a gene: 10. Per germline, CDR1 SEHNR and CDR2 FQNEAQ (reference sequence). The CDR3 runs 15 residues.

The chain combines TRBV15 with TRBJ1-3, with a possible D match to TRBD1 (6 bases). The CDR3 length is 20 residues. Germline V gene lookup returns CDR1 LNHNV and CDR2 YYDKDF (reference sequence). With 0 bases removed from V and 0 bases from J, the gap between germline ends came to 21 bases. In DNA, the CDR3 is TGTGCCACCAGCAGAGATAATGTTGTAGACAGGACCTCCTCTGGAAACACCATATATTTT. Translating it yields CATSRDNVVDRTSSGNTIYF.